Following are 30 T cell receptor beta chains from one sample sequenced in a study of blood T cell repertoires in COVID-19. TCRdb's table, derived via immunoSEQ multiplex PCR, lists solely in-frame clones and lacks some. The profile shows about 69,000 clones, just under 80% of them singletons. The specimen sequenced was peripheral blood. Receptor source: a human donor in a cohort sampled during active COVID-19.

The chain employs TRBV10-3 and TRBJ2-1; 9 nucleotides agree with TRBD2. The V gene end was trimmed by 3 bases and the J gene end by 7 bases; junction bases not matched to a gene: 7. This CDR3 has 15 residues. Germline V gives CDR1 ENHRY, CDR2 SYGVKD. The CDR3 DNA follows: TGTGCCATCAGTGATGGGCTAGCGGGATTTAATGAGCAGTTCTTC. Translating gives CAISDGLAGFNEQFF.

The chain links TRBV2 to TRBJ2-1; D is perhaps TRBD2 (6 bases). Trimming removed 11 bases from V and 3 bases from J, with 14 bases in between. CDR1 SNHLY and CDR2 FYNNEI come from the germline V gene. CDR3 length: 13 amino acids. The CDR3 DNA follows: TGTGCCGGCGAAGGTAGCGGCTACAATGAGCAGTTCTTC. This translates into CAGEGSGYNEQFF.

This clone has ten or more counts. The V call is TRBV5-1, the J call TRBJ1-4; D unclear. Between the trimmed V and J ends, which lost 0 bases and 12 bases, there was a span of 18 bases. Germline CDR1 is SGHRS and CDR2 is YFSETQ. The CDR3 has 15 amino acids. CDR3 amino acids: CASSLDPPPADELFF. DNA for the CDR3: TGCGCCAGCAGCTTGGATCCCCCCCCCGCGGATGAACTGTTTTTT.

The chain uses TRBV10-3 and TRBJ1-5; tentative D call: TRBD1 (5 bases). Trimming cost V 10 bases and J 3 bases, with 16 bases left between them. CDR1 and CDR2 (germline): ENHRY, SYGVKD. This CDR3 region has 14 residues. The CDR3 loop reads CATAGVSSNQPQHF. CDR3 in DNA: TGTGCCACCGCGGGGGTCAGCTCCAATCAGCCCCAGCATTTT.

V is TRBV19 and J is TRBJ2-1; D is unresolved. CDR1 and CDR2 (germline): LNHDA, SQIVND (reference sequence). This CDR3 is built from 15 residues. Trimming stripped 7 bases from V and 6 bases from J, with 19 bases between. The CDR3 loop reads CASKRFSGAFNEQFF. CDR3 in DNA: TGTGCCAGTAAGAGGTTTAGTGGAGCATTCAATGAGCAGTTCTTC. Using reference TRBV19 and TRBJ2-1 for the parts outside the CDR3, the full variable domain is DGGITQSPKYLFRKEGQNVTLSCEQNLNHDAMYWYRQDPGQGLRLIYYSQIVNDFQKGDIAEGYSVSREKKESFPLTVTSAQKNPTAFYLCASKRFSGAFNEQFFGPGTRLTVL.

CDR3 protein: CAWSPSGGRETQYF. The DNA of the CDR3 is TGTGCCTGGAGCCCGTCGGGGGGCCGGGAGACCCAGTACTTC. The chain is built from TRBV30 and TRBJ2-5, with a tentative D call TRBD2 (7 bases). Trimming stripped 3 bases from V and 5 bases from J, with 16 bases between. This CDR3 region has 14 residues. Germline V gives CDR1 GTSNPN, CDR2 SVGIG (reference sequence). Complete variable domain (other parts from reference TRBV30 and TRBJ2-5): SQTIHQWPATLVQPVGSPLSLECTVEGTSNPNLYWYRQAAGRGLQLLFYSVGIGQISSEVPQNLSASRPQDRQFILSSKKLLLSDSGFYLCAWSPSGGRETQYFGPGTRLLVL.

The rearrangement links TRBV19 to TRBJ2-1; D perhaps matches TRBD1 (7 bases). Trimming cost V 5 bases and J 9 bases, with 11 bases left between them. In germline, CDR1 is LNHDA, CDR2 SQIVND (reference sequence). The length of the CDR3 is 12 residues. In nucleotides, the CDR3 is TGTGCCAGTAGTCCAGGGGGGAGTGAGCAGTTCTTC. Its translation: CASSPGGSEQFF.

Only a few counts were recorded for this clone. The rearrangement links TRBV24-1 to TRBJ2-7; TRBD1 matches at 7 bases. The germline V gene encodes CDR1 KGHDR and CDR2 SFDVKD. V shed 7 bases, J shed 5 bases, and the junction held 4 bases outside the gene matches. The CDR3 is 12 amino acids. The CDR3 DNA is TGTGCCACCAGCCGCGACAGGGACGAGCAGTACTTC. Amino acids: CATSRDRDEQYF.

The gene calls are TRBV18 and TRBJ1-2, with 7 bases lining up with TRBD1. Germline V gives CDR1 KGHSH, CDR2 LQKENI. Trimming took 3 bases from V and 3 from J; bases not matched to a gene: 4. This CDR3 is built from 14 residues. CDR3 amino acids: CASSPSTGDYGYTF. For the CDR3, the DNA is TGTGCCAGCTCACCTAGTACAGGGGACTATGGCTACACCTTC.

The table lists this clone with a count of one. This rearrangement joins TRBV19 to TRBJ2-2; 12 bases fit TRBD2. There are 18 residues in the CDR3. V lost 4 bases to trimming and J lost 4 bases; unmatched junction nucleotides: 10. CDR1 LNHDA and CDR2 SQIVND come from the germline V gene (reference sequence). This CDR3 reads CASSSPTSGGWGTGELFF. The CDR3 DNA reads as TGTGCCAGTAGTAGCCCGACTAGCGGGGGTTGGGGCACCGGGGAGCTGTTTTTT.

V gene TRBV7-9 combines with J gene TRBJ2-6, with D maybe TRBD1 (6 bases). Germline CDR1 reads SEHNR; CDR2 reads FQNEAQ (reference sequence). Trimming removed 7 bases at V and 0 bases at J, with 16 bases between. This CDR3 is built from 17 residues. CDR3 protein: CASNSQGDDSGANVLTF. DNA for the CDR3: TGTGCCAGCAACTCACAGGGAGATGACTCTGGGGCCAACGTCCTGACTTTC.

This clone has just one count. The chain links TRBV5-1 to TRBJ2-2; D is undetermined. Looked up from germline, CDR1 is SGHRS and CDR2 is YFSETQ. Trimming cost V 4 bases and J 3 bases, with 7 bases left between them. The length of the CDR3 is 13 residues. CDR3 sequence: CASSRGDTGELFF. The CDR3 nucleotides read TGCGCCAGCAGCAGAGGAGACACCGGGGAGCTGTTTTTT.

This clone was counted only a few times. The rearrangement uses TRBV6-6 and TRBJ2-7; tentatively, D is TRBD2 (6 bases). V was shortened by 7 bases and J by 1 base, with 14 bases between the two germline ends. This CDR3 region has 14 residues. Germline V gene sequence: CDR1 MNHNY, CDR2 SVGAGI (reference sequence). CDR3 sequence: CASTFSGESYEQYF. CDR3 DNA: TGTGCCAGCACATTTTCGGGGGAGTCCTACGAGCAGTACTTC.

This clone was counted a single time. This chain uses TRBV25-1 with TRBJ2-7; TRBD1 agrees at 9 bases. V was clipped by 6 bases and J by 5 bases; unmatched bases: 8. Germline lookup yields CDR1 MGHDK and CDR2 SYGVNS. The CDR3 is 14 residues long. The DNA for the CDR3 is TGTGCCAGCAGCGTCGACAGGGGGAGGGACGAGCAGTACTTC. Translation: CASSVDRGRDEQYF.

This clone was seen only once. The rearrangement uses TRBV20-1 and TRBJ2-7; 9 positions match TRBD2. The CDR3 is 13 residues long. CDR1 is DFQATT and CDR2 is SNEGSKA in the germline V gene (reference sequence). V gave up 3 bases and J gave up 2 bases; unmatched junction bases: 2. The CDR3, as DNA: TGCAGTGCTAGTAGCGGGAGCGCCTACGAGCAGTACTTC. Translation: CSASSGSAYEQYF.

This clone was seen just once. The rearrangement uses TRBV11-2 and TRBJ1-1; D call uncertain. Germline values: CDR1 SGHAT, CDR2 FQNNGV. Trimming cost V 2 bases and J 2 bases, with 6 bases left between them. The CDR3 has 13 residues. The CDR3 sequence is CASSLKQNTEAFF. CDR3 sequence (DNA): TGTGCCAGCAGCTTAAAACAAAACACTGAAGCTTTCTTT.

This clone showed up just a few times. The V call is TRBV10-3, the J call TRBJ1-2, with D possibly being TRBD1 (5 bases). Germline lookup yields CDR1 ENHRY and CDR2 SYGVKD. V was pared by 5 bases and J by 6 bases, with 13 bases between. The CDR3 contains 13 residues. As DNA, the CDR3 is TGTGCCATCAGTCAAGACAGTTCCCATGGCTACACCTTC. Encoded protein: CAISQDSSHGYTF.

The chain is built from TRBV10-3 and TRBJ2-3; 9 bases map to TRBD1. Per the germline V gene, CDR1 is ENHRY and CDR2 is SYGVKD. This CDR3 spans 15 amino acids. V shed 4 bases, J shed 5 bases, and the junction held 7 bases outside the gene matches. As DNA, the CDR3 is TGTGCCATCAGTGTGAGGGACAGGGTCGAAGATACGCAGTATTTT. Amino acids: CAISVRDRVEDTQYF.

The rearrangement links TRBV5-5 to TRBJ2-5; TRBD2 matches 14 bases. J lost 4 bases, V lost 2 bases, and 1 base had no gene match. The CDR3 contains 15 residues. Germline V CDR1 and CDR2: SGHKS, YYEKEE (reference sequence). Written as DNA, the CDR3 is TGTGCCAGCAGCTTCGGACTAGCGGGGGGAGAGACCCAGTACTTC. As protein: CASSFGLAGGETQYF.

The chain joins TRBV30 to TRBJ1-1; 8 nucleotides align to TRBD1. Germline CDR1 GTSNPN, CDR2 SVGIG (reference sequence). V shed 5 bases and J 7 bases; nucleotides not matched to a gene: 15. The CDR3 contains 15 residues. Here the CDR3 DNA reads TGTGCCTGGCGGACAGGGCTAGCGGGGCTAGGTGAAGCTTTCTTT. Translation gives CAWRTGLAGLGEAFF. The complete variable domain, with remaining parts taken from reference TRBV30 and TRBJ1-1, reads SQTIHQWPATLVQPVGSPLSLECTVEGTSNPNLYWYRQAAGRGLQLLFYSVGIGQISSEVPQNLSASRPQDRQFILSSKKLLLSDSGFYLCAWRTGLAGLGEAFFGQGTRLTVV.

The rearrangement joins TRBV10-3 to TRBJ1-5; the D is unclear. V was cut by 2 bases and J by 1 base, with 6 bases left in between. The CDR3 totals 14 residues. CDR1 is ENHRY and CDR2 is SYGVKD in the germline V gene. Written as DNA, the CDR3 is TGTGCCATCAGTGAGGGAGTGAGCAATCAGCCCCAGCATTTT. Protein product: CAISEGVSNQPQHF.

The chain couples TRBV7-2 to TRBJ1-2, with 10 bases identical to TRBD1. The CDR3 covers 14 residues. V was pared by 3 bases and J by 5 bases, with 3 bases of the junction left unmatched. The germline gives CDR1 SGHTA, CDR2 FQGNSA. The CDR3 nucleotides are TGTGCCAGCAGCTTCGGGACAGGGGAGTATGGCTACACCTTC. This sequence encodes CASSFGTGEYGYTF.

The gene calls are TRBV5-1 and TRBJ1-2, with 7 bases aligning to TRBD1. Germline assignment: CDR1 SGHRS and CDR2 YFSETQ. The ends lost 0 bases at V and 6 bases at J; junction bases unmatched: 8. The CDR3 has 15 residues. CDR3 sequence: CASSLERGPVNGYTF. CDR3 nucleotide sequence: TGCGCCAGCAGCTTGGAAAGGGGGCCGGTGAATGGCTACACCTTC.

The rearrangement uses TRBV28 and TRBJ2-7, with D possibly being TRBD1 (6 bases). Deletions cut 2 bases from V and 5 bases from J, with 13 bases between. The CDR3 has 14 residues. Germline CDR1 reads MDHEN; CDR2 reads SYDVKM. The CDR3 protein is CASSLGGPFNEQYF. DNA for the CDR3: TGTGCCAGCAGTTTAGGGGGCCCGTTCAACGAGCAGTACTTC.

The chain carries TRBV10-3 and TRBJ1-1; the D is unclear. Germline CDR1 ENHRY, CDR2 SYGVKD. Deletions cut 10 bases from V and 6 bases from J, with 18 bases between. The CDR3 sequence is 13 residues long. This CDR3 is CASSRLREAEAFF. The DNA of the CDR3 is TGTGCCAGCAGCCGGCTAAGGGAGGCTGAAGCTTTCTTT.

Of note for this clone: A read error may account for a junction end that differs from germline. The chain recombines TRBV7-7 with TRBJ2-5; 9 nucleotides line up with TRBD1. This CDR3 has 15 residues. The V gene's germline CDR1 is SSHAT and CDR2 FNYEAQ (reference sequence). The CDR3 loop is CASSLGGTGRETQYF. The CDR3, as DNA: TGTGCTAGCAGCTTAGGAGGGACAGGGAGAGAGACCCAGTACTTC.

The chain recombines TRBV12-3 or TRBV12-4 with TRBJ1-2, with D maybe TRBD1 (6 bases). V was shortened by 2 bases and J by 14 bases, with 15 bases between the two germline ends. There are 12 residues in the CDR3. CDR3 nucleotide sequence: TGTGCCAGCAGTTTAAAGCAGGGGCAAGGTACCTTC. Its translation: CASSLKQGQGTF.

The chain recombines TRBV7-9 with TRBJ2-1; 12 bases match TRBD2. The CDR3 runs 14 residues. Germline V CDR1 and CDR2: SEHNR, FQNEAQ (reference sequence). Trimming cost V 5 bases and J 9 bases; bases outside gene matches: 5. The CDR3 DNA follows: TGTGCCAGCAGCGCTAGCGGGAGGGCCGGTGAGCAGTTCTTC. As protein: CASSASGRAGEQFF.

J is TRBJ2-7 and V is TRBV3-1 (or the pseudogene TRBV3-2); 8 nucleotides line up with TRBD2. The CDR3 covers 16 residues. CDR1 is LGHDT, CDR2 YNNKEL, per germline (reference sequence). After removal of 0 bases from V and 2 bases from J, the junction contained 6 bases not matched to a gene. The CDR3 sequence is CASSQDGGRPTYEQYF. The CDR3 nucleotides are TGTGCCAGCAGCCAAGACGGCGGGAGGCCTACCTACGAGCAGTACTTC.

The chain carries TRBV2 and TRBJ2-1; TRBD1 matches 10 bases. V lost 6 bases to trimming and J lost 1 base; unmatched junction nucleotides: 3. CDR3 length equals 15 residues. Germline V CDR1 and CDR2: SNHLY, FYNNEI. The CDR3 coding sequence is TGTGCCAGCAGCCGGGACAGGGGATCCTACAATGAGCAGTTCTTC. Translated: CASSRDRGSYNEQFF.